The present TCR beta chain was sequenced within a study of PD-L1 blockade in urothelial cancer. TCRdb's table, derived via immunoSEQ multiplex PCR, lists solely in-frame clones and lacks some. The sample carries 35,000 to 50,000 clones, more than 70% recorded once. The germline V gene encodes CDR1 SGHTA and CDR2 FQGNSA. Trimming left V 6 bases short and J 6 bases short, with 6 bases between. The CDR3 has 11 amino acids. The clonotype originates from an older woman with urothelial cancer. This chain joins TRBV7-2 and TRBJ1-3; D remains ambiguous. The material was PBMCs, obtained around atezolizumab (anti-PD-L1) treatment. The chain's CDR3 is CASSYINTIYF. CDR3 nucleotides: TGTGCCAGCAGTTATATAAACACCATATATTTT.